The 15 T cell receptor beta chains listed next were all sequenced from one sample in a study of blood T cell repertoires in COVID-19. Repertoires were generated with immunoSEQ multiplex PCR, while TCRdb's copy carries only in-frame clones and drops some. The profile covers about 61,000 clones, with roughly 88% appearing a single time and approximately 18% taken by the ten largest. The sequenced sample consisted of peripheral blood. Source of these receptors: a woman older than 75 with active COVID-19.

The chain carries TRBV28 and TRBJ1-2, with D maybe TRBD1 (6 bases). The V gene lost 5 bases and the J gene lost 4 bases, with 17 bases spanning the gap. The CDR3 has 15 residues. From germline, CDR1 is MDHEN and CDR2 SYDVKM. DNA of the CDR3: TGTGCCAGCAGTCCCTTCGGAGGGGGGGCCTATGGCTACACCTTC. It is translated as CASSPFGGGAYGYTF.

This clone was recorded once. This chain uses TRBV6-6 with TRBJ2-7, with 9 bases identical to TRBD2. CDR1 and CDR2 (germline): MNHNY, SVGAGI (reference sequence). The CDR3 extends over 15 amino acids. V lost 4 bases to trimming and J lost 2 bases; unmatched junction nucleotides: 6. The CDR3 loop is CASSSPGLATYEQYF. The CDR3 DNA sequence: TGTGCCAGCAGTTCGCCGGGACTAGCAACCTACGAGCAGTACTTC.

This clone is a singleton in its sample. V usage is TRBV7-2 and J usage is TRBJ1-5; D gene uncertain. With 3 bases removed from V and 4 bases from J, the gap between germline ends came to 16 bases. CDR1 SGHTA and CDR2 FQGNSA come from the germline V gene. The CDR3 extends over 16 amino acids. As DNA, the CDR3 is TGTGCCAGCAGCTTTGCGACCGGGAGAGGGAATCAGCCCCAGCATTTT. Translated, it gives CASSFATGRGNQPQHF.

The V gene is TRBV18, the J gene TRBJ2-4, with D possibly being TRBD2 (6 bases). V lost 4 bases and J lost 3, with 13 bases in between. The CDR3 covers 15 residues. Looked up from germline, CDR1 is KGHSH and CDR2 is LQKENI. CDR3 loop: CASSQNGGDKNIQYF. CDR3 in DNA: TGTGCCAGCTCACAGAACGGAGGGGACAAAAACATTCAGTACTTC. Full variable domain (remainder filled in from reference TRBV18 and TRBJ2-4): NAGVMQNPRHLVRRRGQEARLRCSPMKGHSHVYWYRQLPEEGLKFMVYLQKENIIDESGMPKERFSAEFPKEGPSILRIQQVVRGDSAAYFCASSQNGGDKNIQYFGAGTRLSVL.

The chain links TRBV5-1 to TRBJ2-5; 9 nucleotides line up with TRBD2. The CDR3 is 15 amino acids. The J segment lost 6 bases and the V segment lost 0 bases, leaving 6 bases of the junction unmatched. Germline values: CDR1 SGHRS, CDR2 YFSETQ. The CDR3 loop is CASSLAATSGQTQYF. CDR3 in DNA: TGCGCCAGCAGCTTGGCCGCGACTAGCGGCCAGACCCAGTACTTC.

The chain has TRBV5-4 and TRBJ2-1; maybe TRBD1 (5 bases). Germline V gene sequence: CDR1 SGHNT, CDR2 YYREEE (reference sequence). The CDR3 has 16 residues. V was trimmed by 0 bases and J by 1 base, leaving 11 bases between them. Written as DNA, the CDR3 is TGTGCCAGCAGCTTGGGGGGCGGACGATCCTACAATGAGCAGTTCTTC. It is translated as CASSLGGGRSYNEQFF.

CDR3 coding DNA: TGTGCCACCAGGTGGCGGGGCGCAGATACGCAGTATTTT. Its protein is CATRWRGADTQYF. This chain links TRBV15 with TRBJ2-3; TRBD2 is a possible D gene (6 bases). Germline V gene data show CDR1 as LNHNV and CDR2 as YYDKDF (reference sequence). The V gene lost 6 bases and the J gene lost 4 bases, with 11 bases spanning the gap. The CDR3 consists of 13 residues.

The CDR3 region is CASSQEIPRGVLDEQFF. In nucleotides, the CDR3 is TGTGCCAGCAGCCAAGAAATACCCCGGGGGGTATTGGATGAGCAGTTCTTC. The rearrangement uses TRBV14 and TRBJ2-1; 7 nucleotides match TRBD2. V gave up 0 bases and J gave up 8 bases; unmatched junction bases: 13. CDR1 and CDR2 from the germline V gene are SGHDN and FVKESK. This CDR3 is 17 amino acids long.

The CDR3 spells CASSPTILRGGVEKLFF. The DNA for the CDR3 is TGTGCCAGCAGTCCGACGATCCTCCGGGGAGGCGTTGAAAAACTGTTTTTT. The V and J genes are TRBV28 and TRBJ1-4; D is uncertain. The CDR3 is 17 residues long. From germline, CDR1 is MDHEN and CDR2 SYDVKM. The V end lost 5 bases, the J end lost 7 bases, and 23 bases lay between the germline ends.

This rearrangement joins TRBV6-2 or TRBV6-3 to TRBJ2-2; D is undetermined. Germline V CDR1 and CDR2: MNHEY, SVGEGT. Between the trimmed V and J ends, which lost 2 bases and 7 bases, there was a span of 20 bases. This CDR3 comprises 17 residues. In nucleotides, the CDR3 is TGTGCCAGCAGTTACCCCCGCCTCCTCGGGTCAAGCGGGGAGCTGTTTTTT. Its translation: CASSYPRLLGSSGELFF.

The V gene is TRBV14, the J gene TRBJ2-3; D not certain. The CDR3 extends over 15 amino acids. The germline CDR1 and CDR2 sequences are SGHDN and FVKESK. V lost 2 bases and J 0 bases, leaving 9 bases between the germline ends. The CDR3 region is CASSQFLPSTDTQYF. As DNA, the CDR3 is TGTGCCAGCAGCCAATTCCTACCTAGCACAGATACGCAGTATTTT. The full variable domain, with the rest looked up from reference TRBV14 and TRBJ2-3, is EAGVTQFPSHSVIEKGQTVTLRCDPISGHDNLYWYRRVMGKEIKFLLHFVKESKQDESGMPNNRFLAERTGGTYSTLKVQPAELEDSGVYFCASSQFLPSTDTQYFGPGTRLTVL.

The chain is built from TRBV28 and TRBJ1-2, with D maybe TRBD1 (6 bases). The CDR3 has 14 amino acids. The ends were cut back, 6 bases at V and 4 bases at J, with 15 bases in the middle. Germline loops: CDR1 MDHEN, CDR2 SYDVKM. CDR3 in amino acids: CASSPTGLGYGYTF. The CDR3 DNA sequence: TGTGCCAGCAGCCCGACAGGCCTCGGCTATGGCTACACCTTC.

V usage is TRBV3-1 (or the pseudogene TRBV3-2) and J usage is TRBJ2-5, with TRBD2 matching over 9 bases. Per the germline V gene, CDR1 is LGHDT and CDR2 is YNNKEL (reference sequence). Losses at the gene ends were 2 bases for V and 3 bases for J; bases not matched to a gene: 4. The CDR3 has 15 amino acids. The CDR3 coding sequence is TGTGCCAGCAGCCAATTTGGCGGGGGGGAAGAGACCCAGTACTTC. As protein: CASSQFGGGEETQYF.

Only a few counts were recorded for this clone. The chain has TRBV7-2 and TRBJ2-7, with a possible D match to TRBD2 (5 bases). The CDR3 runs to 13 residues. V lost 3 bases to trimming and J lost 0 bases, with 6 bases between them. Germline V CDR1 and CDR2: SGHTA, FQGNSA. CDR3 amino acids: CASSFRDSYEQYF. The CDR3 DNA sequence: TGTGCCAGCAGCTTTCGGGACTCCTACGAGCAGTACTTC.

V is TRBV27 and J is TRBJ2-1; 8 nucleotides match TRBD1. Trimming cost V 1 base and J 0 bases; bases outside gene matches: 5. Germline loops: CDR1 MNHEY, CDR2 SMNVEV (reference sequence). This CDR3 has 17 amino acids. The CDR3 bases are TGTGCCAGCAGTTTATTCCCCGGACAGGGCTCCTACAATGAGCAGTTCTTC. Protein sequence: CASSLFPGQGSYNEQFF.